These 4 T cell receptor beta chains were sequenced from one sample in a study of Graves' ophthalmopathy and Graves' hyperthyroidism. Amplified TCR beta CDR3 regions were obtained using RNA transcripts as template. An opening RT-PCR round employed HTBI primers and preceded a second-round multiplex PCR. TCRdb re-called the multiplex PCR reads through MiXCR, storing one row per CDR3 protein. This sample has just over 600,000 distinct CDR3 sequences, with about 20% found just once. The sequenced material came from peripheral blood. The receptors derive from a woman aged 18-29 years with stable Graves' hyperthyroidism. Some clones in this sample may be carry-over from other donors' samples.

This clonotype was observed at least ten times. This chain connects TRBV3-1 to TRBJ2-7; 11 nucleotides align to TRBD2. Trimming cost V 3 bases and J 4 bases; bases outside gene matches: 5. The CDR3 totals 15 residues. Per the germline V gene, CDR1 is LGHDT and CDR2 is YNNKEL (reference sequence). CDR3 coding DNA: TGTGCCAGCAGCCAGGGGACTAGCGGAGTTTACGAGCAGTACTTC. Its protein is CASSQGTSGVYEQYF.

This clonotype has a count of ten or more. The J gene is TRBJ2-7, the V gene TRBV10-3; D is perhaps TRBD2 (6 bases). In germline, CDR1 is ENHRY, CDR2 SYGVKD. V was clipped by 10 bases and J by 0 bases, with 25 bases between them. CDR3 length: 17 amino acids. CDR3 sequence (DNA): TGTGCCACCCGCCGGGCTAGCGCAGATTTTAGCTCCTACGAGCAGTACTTC. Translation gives CATRRASADFSSYEQYF.

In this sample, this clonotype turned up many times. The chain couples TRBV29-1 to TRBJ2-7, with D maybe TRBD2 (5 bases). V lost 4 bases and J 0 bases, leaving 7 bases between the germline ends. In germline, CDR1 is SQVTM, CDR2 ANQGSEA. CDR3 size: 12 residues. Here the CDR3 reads CSVVGGSYEQYF. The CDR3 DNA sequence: TGCAGCGTTGTCGGAGGCTCCTACGAGCAGTACTTC.

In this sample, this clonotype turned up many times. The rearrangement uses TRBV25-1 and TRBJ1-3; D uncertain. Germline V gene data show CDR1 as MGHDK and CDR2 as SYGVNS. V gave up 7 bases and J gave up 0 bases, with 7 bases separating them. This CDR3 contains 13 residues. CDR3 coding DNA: TGTGCCAGCACTGCCTACTCTGGAAACACCATATATTTT. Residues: CASTAYSGNTIYF.